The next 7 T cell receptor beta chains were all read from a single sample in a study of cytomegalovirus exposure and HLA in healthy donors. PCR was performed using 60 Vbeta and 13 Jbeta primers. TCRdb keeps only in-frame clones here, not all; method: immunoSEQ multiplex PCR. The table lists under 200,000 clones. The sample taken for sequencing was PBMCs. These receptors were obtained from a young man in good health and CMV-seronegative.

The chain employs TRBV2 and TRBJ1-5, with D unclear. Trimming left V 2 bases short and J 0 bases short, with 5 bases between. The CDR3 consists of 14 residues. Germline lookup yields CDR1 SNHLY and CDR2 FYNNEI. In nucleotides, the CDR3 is TGTGCCAGCAGTGAAATTAGTAGCAATCAGCCCCAGCATTTT. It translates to CASSEISSNQPQHF.

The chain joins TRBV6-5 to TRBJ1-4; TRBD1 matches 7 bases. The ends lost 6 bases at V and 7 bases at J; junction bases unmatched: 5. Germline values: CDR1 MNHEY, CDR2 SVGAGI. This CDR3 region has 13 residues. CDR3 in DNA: TGTGCCAGCAGGGCGACAGGGAGTGAAAAACTGTTTTTT. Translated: CASRATGSEKLFF.

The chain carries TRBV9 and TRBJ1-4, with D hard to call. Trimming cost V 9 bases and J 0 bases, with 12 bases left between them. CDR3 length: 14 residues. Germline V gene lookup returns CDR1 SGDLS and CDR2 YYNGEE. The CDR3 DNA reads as TGTGCCACCTCTCCTGGAGCAACTAATGAAAAACTGTTTTTT. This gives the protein CATSPGATNEKLFF.

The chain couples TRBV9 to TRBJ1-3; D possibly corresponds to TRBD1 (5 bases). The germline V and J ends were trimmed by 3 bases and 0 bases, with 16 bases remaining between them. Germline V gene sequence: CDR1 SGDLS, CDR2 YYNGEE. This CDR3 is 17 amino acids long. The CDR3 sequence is CASSETSGYFSGNTIYF. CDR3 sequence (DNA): TGTGCCAGCAGCGAGACTTCAGGGTATTTCTCTGGAAACACCATATATTTT.

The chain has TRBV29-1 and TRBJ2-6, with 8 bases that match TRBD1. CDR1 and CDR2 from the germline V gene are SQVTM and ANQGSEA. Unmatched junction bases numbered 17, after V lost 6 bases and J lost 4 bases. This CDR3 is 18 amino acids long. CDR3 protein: CSVGLDRGSLPGANVLTF. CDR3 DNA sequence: TGCAGCGTCGGTCTTGACAGGGGTTCACTCCCCGGGGCCAACGTCCTGACTTTC.

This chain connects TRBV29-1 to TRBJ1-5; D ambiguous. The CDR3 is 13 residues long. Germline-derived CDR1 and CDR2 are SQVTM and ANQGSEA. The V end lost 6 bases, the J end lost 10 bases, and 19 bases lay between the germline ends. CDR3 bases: TGCAGCGTGAGGGTTCTACGCACCGGCCCCCAGCATTTT. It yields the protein CSVRVLRTGPQHF.

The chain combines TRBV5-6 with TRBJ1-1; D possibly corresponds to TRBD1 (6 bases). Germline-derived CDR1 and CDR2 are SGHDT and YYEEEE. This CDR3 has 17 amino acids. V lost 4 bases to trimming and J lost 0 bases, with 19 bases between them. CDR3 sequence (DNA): TGTGCCAGCAGCCCCGGGTGGGCAGGGGCGCTGAACACTGAAGCTTTCTTT. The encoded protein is CASSPGWAGALNTEAFF. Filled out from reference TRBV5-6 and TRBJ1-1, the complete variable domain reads DAGVTQSPTHLIKTRGQQVTLRCSPKSGHDTVSWYQQALGQGPQFIFQYYEEEERQRGNFPDRFSGHQFPNYSSELNVNALLLGDSALYLCASSPGWAGALNTEAFFGQGTRLTVV.